One and the same sample provided the 7 T cell receptor beta chains below, sequenced in a study of CD8 T cells in ankylosing spondylitis. TCRdb reprocessed the 5' RACE reads with MiXCR, giving one entry per CDR3 protein. The sample holds under 170,000 distinct CDR3 sequences, approximately 48% seen once. Sequencing was performed on synovial fluid, either unsorted or a sorted T cell fraction (not recorded which). These receptors were collected from a male donor with ankylosing spondylitis.

CDR3 sequence (DNA): TGTGCCAGCAGCCGTCCGGACGGAGAGACCCAGTACTTC. Protein sequence: CASSRPDGETQYF. V is TRBV3-1 and J is TRBJ2-5, with unresolved D. V shed 4 bases and J shed 4 bases, with 10 bases lying between them. Germline loops: CDR1 LGHDT, CDR2 YNNKEL (reference sequence). This CDR3 contains 13 residues.

This rearrangement joins TRBV11-2 to TRBJ1-2, with D maybe TRBD1 (5 bases). CDR1 and CDR2 (germline): SGHAT, FQNNGV. The CDR3 has 15 amino acids. V dropped 6 bases and J dropped 2 bases, with 16 bases sitting between them. CDR3 nucleotide sequence: TGTGCCAGCAGGACGGGGCCGGGCGAAAACTATGGCTACACCTTC. This translates into CASRTGPGENYGYTF.

The V gene is TRBV3-1, the J gene TRBJ1-1, with TRBD1 as a possible D gene (5 bases). V was clipped by 0 bases and J by 2 bases, with 16 bases between them. The germline CDR1 and CDR2 sequences are LGHDT and YNNKEL (reference sequence). The CDR3 runs to 17 residues. Here the CDR3 DNA reads TGTGCCAGCAGCCAAGATATTGGGGCAGAAGTTAACACTGAAGCTTTCTTT. Translated, it gives CASSQDIGAEVNTEAFF.

The chain joins TRBV12-3 or TRBV12-4 to TRBJ2-1, with a tentative D call TRBD2 (5 bases). The V end was cut by 7 bases, the J end by 2 bases, with 12 bases between. The CDR3 totals 14 residues. The CDR3 loop reads CASNPLGAYNEQFF. The DNA for the CDR3 is TGTGCCAGCAACCCCTTGGGAGCCTACAATGAGCAGTTCTTC.

The chain recombines TRBV4-3 with TRBJ1-5; D gene unclear. V gave up 0 bases and J gave up 6 bases, with 21 bases separating them. Germline V gene data show CDR1 as LGHNA and CDR2 as YSLEER. The CDR3 has 18 amino acids. The CDR3 region is CASSQDFAGALRGQPQHF. In DNA form, the CDR3 reads TGCGCCAGCAGCCAAGATTTTGCAGGCGCTTTGAGAGGTCAGCCCCAGCATTTT.

This clonotype was recorded at least ten times. The chain employs TRBV7-8 and TRBJ2-1, with D possibly matching TRBD2 (5 bases). Trimming shortened V by 6 bases and J by 9 bases, and 21 bases separated the two germline ends. Germline-derived CDR1 and CDR2 are SGHVS and FQNEAQ. CDR3 length: 15 amino acids. The CDR3 DNA reads TGTGCCAGCAGTCCTAGCTCGGAGTTTGGTGGTGAGCAGTTCTTC. The encoded protein is CASSPSSEFGGEQFF. Using reference TRBV7-8 and TRBJ2-1 for the parts outside the CDR3, the full variable domain is GAGVSQSPRYKVAKRGQDVALRCDPISGHVSLFWYQQALGQGPEFLTYFQNEAQLDKSGLPSDRFFAERPEGSVSTLKIQRTQQEDSAVYLCASSPSSEFGGEQFFGPGTRLTVL.

This clonotype was seen many times. This chain uses TRBV20-1 with TRBJ2-5; D may match TRBD1 or TRBD2 (6 bases each). Germline V CDR1 and CDR2: DFQATT, SNEGSKA (reference sequence). The CDR3 extends over 17 amino acids. Trimming removed 1 base from V and 1 base from J, with 19 bases in between. The DNA of the CDR3 is TGCAGTGCTAGAGGTCAAGATTCAGGGGACTTCCAAGAGACCCAGTACTTC. It codes for CSARGQDSGDFQETQYF.